This T cell receptor beta chain appears in the sequencing data of a study of blood T cell repertoires in COVID-19. Study context: Spain, Italy and the United States supplied samples that represented acute and convalescent COVID-19.

Participants spanned ages about 18 to 100 years and resided in about two dozen US areas. Donors were grouped by their self-reported clinical history. From germline, CDR1 is SGHRS and CDR2 YFSETQ. V dropped 4 bases and J dropped 2 bases, with 15 bases sitting between them. CDR3 size: 15 residues. The authors' processing: Nucleated cell counts were estimated from reference gene primer amplification. Libraries were prepared by immunoSEQ multiplex PCR; TCRdb keeps only in-frame clonotypes and omits some of them. Clone size and the V and J calls come from that table; the DNA yielded D and trimming. This sample has fewer than 250,000 clones, with roughly 84% found just once. This clone has a handful of counts.

The clonotype comes from a woman aged 40 to 50 who had recovered from COVID-19. This chain joins TRBV5-1 and TRBJ1-1; the D is unclear. Sequencing input: PBMCs or T cells enriched from blood (not recorded which). As DNA, the CDR3 is TGCGCCAGCAGCCCCCGGGATAGCGGTAACACTGAAGCTTTCTTT. Its translation is CASSPRDSGNTEAFF.